This record covers a single T cell receptor (beta chain). Its antigen remains unknown. Use of 60 Vbeta and 13 Jbeta primers characterized the PCR. Only in-frame clones appear in the TCRdb table, and some are missing; sequencing was by immunoSEQ multiplex PCR. This repertoire shows 120,000 or so clones, approximately 81% found once; its top ten account for roughly 4.1%. Germline V gene sequence: CDR1 WSHSY, CDR2 SAAADI. The CDR3 consists of 14 residues. V trimming: 6 bases; J trimming: 4 bases; junction bases outside the gene matches: 3. Donors likely had unrecorded immune exposures despite being nominally healthy when sampled. This specimen belongs to a study of cytomegalovirus exposure and HLA in healthy donors. Study results and limitations: Later on, an analysis tied 15,000 to 20,000 TCR beta sequences to HLA alleles at 0.05 false discovery rate. Segments of the TCR beta V type were, in most cases, productive about 90% or about 30% of the time in an earlier analysis. The authors reported that TCR beta sequences could predict HLA-A and HLA-B alleles. These predictions were accurate for most subjects in the first cohort.

This chain uses TRBV10-2 with TRBJ2-1, with 10 positions matching TRBD2. This TCR came from a young man in good health and CMV-seropositive. Sequenced input: PBMCs. CDR3 sequence reads: CASSLGLAYNEQFF. The CDR3 nucleotides are TGCGCCAGCAGCCTGGGACTAGCGTACAATGAGCAGTTCTTC.